This T cell receptor (beta chain) emerged from a study of blood T cells in healthy people across ages. This CDR3 comprises 13 residues. Germline V gives CDR1 SGHTA, CDR2 FQGNSA. V lost 5 bases to trimming and J lost 2 bases, with 10 bases between them. Through a sample-barcoded 5' primer and a J-beta primer mix, a second PCR was run for roughly 6 to 11 cycles. TCRdb reprocessed the 5' RACE reads via MiXCR and lists one record per CDR3 protein. The sample contains approximately 800,000 distinct CDR3 sequences, around half of which appear only once. Every donor provided 7.5 to 10 milliliters of peripheral blood. PBMCs were isolated at a quantity of at least 6.5 million per sample.

The sequence was collected from a man older than 75 in good health. The chain combines TRBV7-2 with TRBJ2-7; D remains ambiguous. What was sequenced was blood. In nucleotides, the CDR3 is TGTGCCAGCAGCGCATCCGCGACCTACGAGCAGTACTTC. This encodes CASSASATYEQYF.